The T cell receptor (beta chain) under discussion was sequenced for a study of identical twins. The donors were all healthy and Caucasian. In this sample, this clonotype turned up many times. The CDR3 runs 17 residues. The junction had 9 bases not matched to a gene; V was cut back by 4 bases and J by 0 bases. The germline V gene has CDR1 MGHRA and CDR2 YSYEKL. After template switching added a universal primer site, the resulting cDNA carried unique molecular identifiers. TCRdb passed the 5' RACE reads through MiXCR, listing each CDR3 protein once. Of hundreds of thousands of distinct CDR3 sequences in the sample, roughly 18% were seen once. This sample was shared with a second study, whose subject was T cells expressing NK-cell markers. From that second work: Alpha-beta TCR T cells were the sole sorting target in several experiments, owing to an anti-gamma-delta TCR antibody. Among CD8+ T cells from about six donors, dominant NKG2C+ clonotypes accounted for about 1.0-7.0%.

The sequenced sample was PBMCs. The source of this sequence is a woman between 18 and 30 years old in good health. This rearrangement joins TRBV4-1 to TRBJ2-1, with TRBD2 matching over 7 bases. Written as DNA, the CDR3 is TGCGCCAGCAGCCGGTACCTAGCGGCGAGCTCCTACAATGAGCAGTTCTTC. As protein: CASSRYLAASSYNEQFF.